The present T cell receptor (beta chain) was sequenced within a study of identical twins. Unique molecular identifiers were in the cDNA, with template-switch universal primer binding. Each CDR3 protein is one row after TCRdb ran MiXCR on the 5' RACE reads. The sample gives around 1.7 million distinct CDR3 sequences, 32% of which show up once; under 0.35% is in the top ten. Study outcomes and limitations: Zero-insertion findings could be partly confounded by invariant cells (MAIT and iNKT cells). Within twin pairs, the out-of-frame alpha sequences they shared showed excess low generation probability. The abundant beta clonotypes from cord blood had fewer insertions, and memory repertoires had none of this.

About this clonotype itself: Its antigen is undetermined. A much larger clone differs by one base, so this may be a read error.

Germline V lookup: CDR1 SQVTM, CDR2 ANQGSEA. This CDR3 has 15 amino acids. The V end was cut by 0 bases, the J end by 13 bases, with 22 bases between. This chain joins TRBV29-1 and TRBJ2-4, with D hard to call. The receptor was derived from a newborn girl in good health. What was sequenced was cord blood. The CDR3 DNA sequence: TGCAGCGTTGAAGATGCCTCCGCAGGCAACTACAAGCAGTACTTC. It codes for CSVEDASAGNYKQYF.